This TCR beta chain was obtained from a study of memory CD4+ T cells and cytomegalovirus serostatus. Study-level information: This sample comes from healthy Belgian adults, roughly 9 CMV seropositive, roughly 22 seronegative. Study-wide results and caveats: Each of 65 to 75 CMV-associated TCRbeta sequences occurred in one to five individuals.

The sort gate was single viable CD3+CD4+CD8-CD45RO+ cells for memory CD4+ T cells. Serum IgG to CMV pp150, pp28, p38 and p52 defined serostatus. V lost 0 bases to trimming and J lost 0 bases, with 8 bases between them. Germline CDR1 is KGHSY and CDR2 is FQNENV. CDR3 length: 15 amino acids. Points on this clone: The antigen is undetermined.

Here immunoSEQ multiplex PCR was the method, and the copy in TCRdb shows in-frame clones only, minus some. The table has 45,000 to 70,000 clones, approximately 81% seen once. The specimen was memory CD4+ T cells from blood. The J gene is TRBJ1-2, the V gene TRBV16, with unresolved D. This TCR came from an adult in good health and CMV-seronegative. Some clones in this sample may be carry-over from other donors' samples. CDR3 region: CASSQSRSTNYGYTF. CDR3 in DNA: TGTGCCAGCAGCCAATCAAGGTCAACTAACTATGGCTACACCTTC.